In its sample, the clone carrying this TCR beta chain was seen a few times. This entry comes from a study of blood T cells in healthy people across ages. Germline trimming cut 3 bases from V and 7 bases from J; bases unmatched to any gene: 4. The germline CDR1 and CDR2 sequences are LGHNA and YNFKEQ. The CDR3 spans 13 residues. A second PCR, run for roughly 7 to 11 cycles, used a sample-barcoded 5' primer plus a J-beta primer mix. A template-switch adaptor containing 12 random nucleotides labeled each cDNA molecule. Via MiXCR, TCRdb re-called the 5' RACE reads, giving one row per CDR3 protein. The table records fewer than 700,000 distinct CDR3 sequences, roughly 43% of them present only once. In each sample, at least 6.5 million PBMCs were isolated.

The chain is built from TRBV4-2 and TRBJ2-7; 9 bases map to TRBD2. The sequencing input was blood. This receptor was taken from a man aged 80 or over in good health. Written as DNA, the CDR3 is TGTGCCAGCAGCCACGCGCTAGCGGGGGAGCAGTACTTC. Amino acid sequence: CASSHALAGEQYF.